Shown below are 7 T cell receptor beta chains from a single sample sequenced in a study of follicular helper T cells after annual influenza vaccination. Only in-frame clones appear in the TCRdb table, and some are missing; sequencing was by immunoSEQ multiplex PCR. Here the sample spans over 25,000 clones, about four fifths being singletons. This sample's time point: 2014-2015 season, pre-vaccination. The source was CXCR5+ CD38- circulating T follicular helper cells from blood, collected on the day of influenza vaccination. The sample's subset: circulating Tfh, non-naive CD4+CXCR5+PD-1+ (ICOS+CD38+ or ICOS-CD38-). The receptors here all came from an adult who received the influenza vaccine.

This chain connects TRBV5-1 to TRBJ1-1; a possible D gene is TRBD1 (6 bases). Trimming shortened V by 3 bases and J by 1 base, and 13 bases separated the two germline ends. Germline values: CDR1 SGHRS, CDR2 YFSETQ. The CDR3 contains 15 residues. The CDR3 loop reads CASSSKQGRNTEAFF. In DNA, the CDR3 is TGCGCCAGCAGCTCAAAACAGGGAAGGAACACTGAAGCTTTCTTT.

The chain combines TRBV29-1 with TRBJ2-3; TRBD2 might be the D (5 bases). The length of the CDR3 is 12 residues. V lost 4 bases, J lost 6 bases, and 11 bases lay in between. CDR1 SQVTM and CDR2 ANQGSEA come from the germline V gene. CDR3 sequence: CSVALTGDTQYF. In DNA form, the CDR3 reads TGCAGCGTTGCACTGACGGGGGATACGCAGTATTTT.

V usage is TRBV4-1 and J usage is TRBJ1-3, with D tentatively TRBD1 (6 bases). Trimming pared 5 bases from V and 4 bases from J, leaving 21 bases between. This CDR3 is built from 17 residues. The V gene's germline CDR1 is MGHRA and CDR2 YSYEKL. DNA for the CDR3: TGCGCCAGCAGCTCTTATTCCGGGGGGCGAGCGGGAAACACCATATATTTT. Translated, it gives CASSSYSGGRAGNTIYF.

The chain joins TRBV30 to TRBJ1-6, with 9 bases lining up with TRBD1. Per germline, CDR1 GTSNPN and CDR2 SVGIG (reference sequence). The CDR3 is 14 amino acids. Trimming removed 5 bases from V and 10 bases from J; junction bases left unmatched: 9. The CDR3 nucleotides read TGTGCCTGGTCTACGGGGACAGGGCGCTCACCCCTCCACTTT. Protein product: CAWSTGTGRSPLHF.

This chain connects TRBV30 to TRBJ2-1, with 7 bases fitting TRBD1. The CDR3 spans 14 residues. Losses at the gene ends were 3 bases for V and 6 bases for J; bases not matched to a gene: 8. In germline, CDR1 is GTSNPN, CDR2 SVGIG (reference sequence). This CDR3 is CAWSRDREINEQFF. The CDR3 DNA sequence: TGTGCCTGGAGCCGGGACAGAGAAATCAATGAGCAGTTCTTC.

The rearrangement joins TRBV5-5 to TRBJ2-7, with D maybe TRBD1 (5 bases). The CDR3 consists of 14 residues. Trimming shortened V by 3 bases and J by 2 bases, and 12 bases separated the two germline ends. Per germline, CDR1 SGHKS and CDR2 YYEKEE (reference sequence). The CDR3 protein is CASSWKTEAYEQYF. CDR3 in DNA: TGTGCCAGCAGCTGGAAGACAGAAGCCTACGAGCAGTACTTC.

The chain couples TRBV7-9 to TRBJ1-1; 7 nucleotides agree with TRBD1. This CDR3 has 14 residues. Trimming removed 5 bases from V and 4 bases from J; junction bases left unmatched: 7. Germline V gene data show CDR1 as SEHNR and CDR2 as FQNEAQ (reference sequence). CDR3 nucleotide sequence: TGTGCCAGCAGCCTCACAGGGGATGGCACTGAAGCTTTCTTT. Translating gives CASSLTGDGTEAFF.